The clone carrying this T cell receptor beta chain showed up just a few times. Antigen: not known. These data come from a study of post-analysis software for immune sequencing data. Overall study results and limits: Among multiple sclerosis patients, normalized Chao1 diversity was significantly below that of controls.

Libraries were made from TCR beta cDNA, and they carried unique molecular identifiers. TCRdb used MiXCR to reprocess the PCR reads, holding one entry per CDR3 protein. The sample includes 350,000 to 450,000 distinct CDR3 sequences, about a third of them seen just once. This receptor was obtained from a girl aged 5-17 years with multiple sclerosis. Sequencing input: blood.

DNA of the CDR3: TGTGCCAGCAGTCGGACTAGCGGGTTCACAGATACGCAGTATTTT. Translation: CASSRTSGFTDTQYF. The V gene is TRBV3-1, the J gene TRBJ2-3, with 11 positions matching TRBD2. V was pared by 6 bases and J by 2 bases, with 4 bases of the junction left unmatched. CDR1 LGHDT and CDR2 YNNKEL come from the germline V gene (reference sequence). This CDR3 contains 15 residues.